Below, 15 T cell receptor beta chains from the same sample are listed, as sequenced in a study of blood T cells in healthy people across ages. A second roughly 6 to 11 cycle PCR used barcoded and J-beta primers. TCRdb re-derived calls from the 5' RACE reads in MiXCR, one entry per CDR3 protein. The sample has fewer than 1.5 million distinct CDR3 sequences, roughly 40% seen once; the top ten hold 7.9%. Sequencing used blood. The receptor set was obtained from a woman between 18 and 29 years old in good health.

This clonotype has just a few counts. The chain couples TRBV7-2 to TRBJ1-5; TRBD1 is a possible D gene (5 bases). The V and J ends lost 8 bases and 7 bases respectively, with 15 bases between them. CDR3 length equals 13 residues. Per the germline V gene, CDR1 is SGHTA and CDR2 is FQGNSA. CDR3 nucleotide sequence: TGTGCCAGCGGCAGGGTTAGAAGCCAGCCCCAGCATTTT. The encoded protein is CASGRVRSQPQHF.

This clonotype has just one count. The chain has TRBV29-1 and TRBJ2-6; weak D call: TRBD2 (6 bases). Trimming cost V 6 bases and J 0 bases, with 18 bases left between them. The length of the CDR3 is 17 residues. CDR1 and CDR2 from the germline V gene are SQVTM and ANQGSEA. CDR3 DNA sequence: TGCAGCGTGCCTCGGGGGTCTCAAGGCTCTGGGGCCAACGTCCTGACTTTC. This encodes CSVPRGSQGSGANVLTF.

The sample holds a few counts of this clonotype. J is TRBJ1-5 and V is TRBV6-1; a weak D match, TRBD1 (5 bases). The CDR3 covers 16 residues. Trimming stripped 7 bases from V and 3 bases from J, with 19 bases between. Germline CDR1 MNHNS, CDR2 SASEGT. The CDR3 protein is CASTGRERGANQPQHF. The CDR3 DNA is TGTGCCAGCACCGGCCGGGAACGAGGGGCCAATCAGCCCCAGCATTTT.

This clonotype was found many times. V and J are TRBV4-2 and TRBJ2-7; D is perhaps TRBD2 (6 bases). The CDR3 has 16 residues. Germline V CDR1 and CDR2: LGHNA, YNFKEQ. The V end lost 4 bases, the J end lost 0 bases, and 16 bases lay between the germline ends. CDR3 protein: CASSRRSAEGSYEQYF. The DNA of the CDR3 is TGTGCCAGCAGCCGTCGATCAGCGGAGGGCTCCTACGAGCAGTACTTC.

The J gene is TRBJ1-5, the V gene TRBV5-6, with 7 bases aligning to TRBD1. The CDR3 consists of 16 residues. V trimming: 2 bases; J trimming: 5 bases; junction bases outside the gene matches: 10. Germline CDR1 reads SGHDT; CDR2 reads YYEEEE. The CDR3 DNA sequence: TGTGCCAGCAGCTTCGGATGGGGACAGAGAGATCAGCCCCAGCATTTT. It is translated as CASSFGWGQRDQPQHF.

The gene calls are TRBV28 and TRBJ2-7; D is unresolved. The CDR3 extends over 15 amino acids. V was shortened by 1 base and J by 7 bases, with 17 bases between the two germline ends. Germline CDR1 reads MDHEN; CDR2 reads SYDVKM. This chain's CDR3 is CASSLYLASYNEQYF. In DNA, the CDR3 is TGTGCCAGCAGTTTATATCTGGCTTCGTACAATGAGCAGTACTTC. Drawing the rest from reference TRBV28 and TRBJ2-7, the complete variable domain is DVKVTQSSRYLVKRTGEKVFLECVQDMDHENMFWYRQDPGLGLRLIYFSYDVKMKEKGDIPEGYSVSREKKERFSLILESASTNQTSMYLCASSLYLASYNEQYFGPGTRLTVT.

The rearrangement links TRBV6-5 to TRBJ1-5; D unresolved. Deletions cut 5 bases from V and 0 bases from J, with 14 bases between. The CDR3 runs to 16 residues. The germline V gene has CDR1 MNHEY and CDR2 SVGAGI. The CDR3 protein is CASSTSFVNSNQPQHF. CDR3 DNA sequence: TGTGCCAGCAGTACCTCCTTTGTGAATAGCAATCAGCCCCAGCATTTT.

This clonotype was seen more than once but under ten times. The J gene is TRBJ1-4, the V gene TRBV5-1; 7 positions agree with TRBD1. The germline V gene has CDR1 SGHRS and CDR2 YFSETQ. CDR3 length: 16 amino acids. V was pared by 4 bases and J by 8 bases, with 14 bases of the junction left unmatched. In nucleotides, the CDR3 is TGCGCCAGCAGCCCAGACCAGACAGGGCGGATAGAAAAACTGTTTTTT. This sequence encodes CASSPDQTGRIEKLFF.

This chain connects TRBV15 to TRBJ1-2; TRBD1 agrees at 7 bases. This CDR3 region has 15 residues. The germline gives CDR1 LNHNV, CDR2 YYDKDF (reference sequence). The J segment lost 3 bases and the V segment lost 1 base, leaving 5 bases of the junction unmatched. CDR3 DNA: TGTGCCACCAGCAGAGTTGAACAGGGGCACTATGGCTACACCTTC. This translates into CATSRVEQGHYGYTF.

In its sample, this clonotype was seen a few times. V gene TRBV2 combines with J gene TRBJ1-2; D remains unclear. The CDR3 extends over 15 amino acids. V lost 0 bases to trimming and J lost 4 bases, with 12 bases between them. Germline V gene data show CDR1 as SNHLY and CDR2 as FYNNEI. This CDR3 is CASSEALGVVYGYTF. CDR3 nucleotides: TGTGCCAGCAGTGAAGCGCTTGGGGTCGTCTATGGCTACACCTTC.

This clonotype turned up a few times. V is TRBV7-6 and J is TRBJ2-7; 7 nucleotides line up with TRBD1. Germline V gene lookup returns CDR1 SGHVS and CDR2 FNYEAQ. J was trimmed by 5 bases and V by 1 base; bases with no gene match: 8. The CDR3 is 15 amino acids. CDR3: CASSLGTGLSDEQYF. In nucleotides, the CDR3 is TGTGCCAGCAGCTTAGGGACAGGACTCTCTGACGAGCAGTACTTC.

This clonotype is a singleton in its sample. This chain connects TRBV4-1 to TRBJ2-7; 8 positions agree with TRBD1. CDR1 is MGHRA, CDR2 YSYEKL, per germline. V lost 4 bases to trimming and J lost 2 bases; unmatched junction nucleotides: 4. There are 14 residues in the CDR3. The CDR3 loop is CASSRTGQAYEQYF. Written as DNA, the CDR3 is TGCGCCAGCAGCCGAACGGGACAGGCCTACGAGCAGTACTTC.

The V gene is TRBV6-2 or TRBV6-3, the J gene TRBJ1-2, with a weak D call TRBD1 (5 bases). This CDR3 contains 15 residues. V gave up 6 bases and J gave up 8 bases, with 22 bases separating them. Germline-derived CDR1 and CDR2 are MNHEY and SVGEGT. The DNA for the CDR3 is TGTGCCAGCAGCTATCCGGGACGGGTTGTAGAAGGCTACACCTTC. Translation gives CASSYPGRVVEGYTF.

This clonotype has more than one count but fewer than ten. The chain uses TRBV28 and TRBJ2-5; 7 bases fit TRBD2. The length of the CDR3 is 16 residues. The V and J ends lost 2 bases and 4 bases, in that order; junction bases with no gene match: 10. CDR1 and CDR2 from the germline V gene are MDHEN and SYDVKM. The DNA for the CDR3 is TGTGCCAGCAGTTTAGAGACGGGGGGAGGGTTAGAGACCCAGTACTTC. This encodes CASSLETGGGLETQYF. Full variable domain (missing parts from reference TRBV28 and TRBJ2-5): DVKVTQSSRYLVKRTGEKVFLECVQDMDHENMFWYRQDPGLGLRLIYFSYDVKMKEKGDIPEGYSVSREKKERFSLILESASTNQTSMYLCASSLETGGGLETQYFGPGTRLLVL.

This clonotype was seen a single time. This chain uses TRBV11-2 with TRBJ1-1; D not resolved. This CDR3 has 14 amino acids. Germline-derived CDR1 and CDR2 are SGHAT and FQNNGV. V was cut by 3 bases and J by 0 bases, with 8 bases left in between. As DNA, the CDR3 is TGTGCCAGCAGCTTCCAAGTCATGAACACTGAAGCTTTCTTT. Protein product: CASSFQVMNTEAFF.